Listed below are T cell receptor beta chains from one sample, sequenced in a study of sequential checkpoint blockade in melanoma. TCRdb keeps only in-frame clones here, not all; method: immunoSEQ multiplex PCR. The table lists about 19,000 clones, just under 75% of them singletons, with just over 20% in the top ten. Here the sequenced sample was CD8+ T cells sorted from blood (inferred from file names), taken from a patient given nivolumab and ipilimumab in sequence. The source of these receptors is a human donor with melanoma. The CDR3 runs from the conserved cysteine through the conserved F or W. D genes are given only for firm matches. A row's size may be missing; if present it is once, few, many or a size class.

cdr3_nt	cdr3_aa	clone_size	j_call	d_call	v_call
TGTGCCAGCAGTCCCGTACTACTCACCCGGGAGAATGAGCAGTTCTTC	CASSPVLLTRENEQFF	-	TRBJ2-1	-	TRBV28
TGTGCCAGCAGCTTAGCGATGGGAGGGGCAGAGACCCAGTACTTC	CASSLAMGGAETQYF	once	TRBJ2-5	TRBD2	TRBV7-9
TGTGCCAGCAGCCCCTGGACTAGCGGAACCTACGAGCAGTACTTC	CASSPWTSGTYEQYF	-	TRBJ2-7	TRBD2	TRBV6-5
TGTGCCAGCAGCCAAGGGACACAAAGCTCCTACGAGCAGTACTTC	CASSQGTQSSYEQYF	-	TRBJ2-7	-	TRBV5-6
TGTGCCAGCAGTTGGGGCAGGGCCTACGAGCAGTACTTC	CASSWGRAYEQYF	-	TRBJ2-7	-	TRBV27
TGCGCCAGCAGCCAGGCCGATCGGGAGGGCTTCGAGCAGTACTTC	CASSQADREGFEQYF	once	TRBJ2-7	TRBD2	TRBV4-1
TGTGCCAGCAGCCAATCCCTAGCGGGGGGGCCTTTGGATGAGCAGTTCTTC	CASSQSLAGGPLDEQFF	few	TRBJ2-1	TRBD2	TRBV16
TGTGCCAGCAGCGTAGGGGGGCAAACACCCGGGGAGCTGTTTTTT	CASSVGGQTPGELFF	-	TRBJ2-2	-	TRBV9
TGCGCCAGCAGTTTGACAGGGGATGCCAAAAACATTCAGTACTTC	CASSLTGDAKNIQYF	-	TRBJ2-4	TRBD1	TRBV4-3
TGTGCCAGCAGTCCCGGGACTAGCGGGGCCAACGAGCAGTACTTC	CASSPGTSGANEQYF	-	TRBJ2-7	TRBD2	TRBV5-4
TGCGCCAGCAGCCAAGATCGAGCGGGACTCTTTACAGATACGCAGTATTTT	CASSQDRAGLFTDTQYF	once	TRBJ2-3	TRBD2	TRBV4-1
TGTGCCAGCTCAACCCCGGGACAGGGGATACTAACCTACAATGAGCAGTTCTTC	CASSTPGQGILTYNEQFF	-	TRBJ2-1	TRBD1	TRBV18
TGTGCCAGCAGCTTAGAGGACCCCGGGAGAATTCATGAGCAGTTCTTC	CASSLEDPGRIHEQFF	-	TRBJ2-1	-	TRBV7-9
TGCGCCAGCAGCCCGGGACAGGGGGGCTACGAGCAGTACTTC	CASSPGQGGYEQYF	-	TRBJ2-7	TRBD1	TRBV5-1
TGCGCCAGCAGCCCCAACTACGCTGTGTCTGGCACAGATACGCAGTATTTT	CASSPNYAVSGTDTQYF	once	TRBJ2-3	-	TRBV4-1
TGTGCCAGCAGTTGGGACAGGGAGACTGAAGCTTTCTTT	CASSWDRETEAFF	-	TRBJ1-1	TRBD1	TRBV27
TGTGCCAGCAGTGCTTCGACGGGGGAGAACACTGAAGCTTTCTTT	CASSASTGENTEAFF	-	TRBJ1-1	-	TRBV6-4
TGTGCCAGCAGCCAAGGACAGGGGGCCGCGCAGTACTTC	CASSQGQGAAQYF	-	TRBJ2-7	TRBD1	TRBV5-6
TGTGCCAGCAGTGAGACAGGGGGCGCAGATACGCAGTATTTT	CASSETGGADTQYF	medium-sized	TRBJ2-3	TRBD1	TRBV6-4
TGTGCCAGCAGCCACAGGGGGACGTCGAATTCACCCCTCCACTTT	CASSHRGTSNSPLHF	-	TRBJ1-6	TRBD1	TRBV9
TGTGCCAGCAGCCAAGATTGGGGGACAAGTTGGTACAATGAGCAGTTCTTC	CASSQDWGTSWYNEQFF	-	TRBJ2-1	-	TRBV14
TGTGCCAGCAGGGTCCCAGGGGTCATGTACTACGAGCAGTACTTC	CASRVPGVMYYEQYF	-	TRBJ2-7	-	TRBV28
TGTGCCATCAGTGAGTGGGGACTAGCGGGAGAACCCAGGGGGGACGAGCAGTACTTC	CAISEWGLAGEPRGDEQYF	-	TRBJ2-7	TRBD2	TRBV10-3
TGCGCCAGCAGCCGAGACGGGACAGCCAATCAGCCCCAGCATTTT	CASSRDGTANQPQHF	-	TRBJ1-5	TRBD1	TRBV4-3
TGTGCCAGCAGTGGGACTCAAGAGACCCAGTACTTC	CASSGTQETQYF	-	TRBJ2-5	-	TRBV6-5
TGTGCCAGCAGCGCCAGAGCCGGGAGACAGTACGAGCAGTACTTC	CASSARAGRQYEQYF	-	TRBJ2-7	-	TRBV9
TGTGCCAGTACCTCCTCGCAGGGTCACGAGCAGTACTTC	CASTSSQGHEQYF	-	TRBJ2-7	-	TRBV19